This TCR beta chain was retrieved from a study of T cells in Graves' hyperthyroidism and ophthalmopathy. Researchers amplified the TCR beta CDR3 regions from RNA transcripts. With the HTBI primer set, the TCR CDR3 went through a first round of RT-PCR. TCRdb independently ran MiXCR on the multiplex PCR reads; one entry per CDR3 protein. The sample records about 350,000 distinct CDR3 sequences, about 14% being singletons. Study conclusions and caveats: For ophthalmopathy, model prediction preceded onset by a median 6.5 months. In blood, most of the thyroid clonotypes expanded above 0.001 were also present.

Regarding this clonotype: The antigen is not known.

The V and J ends lost 2 bases and 2 bases respectively, with 22 bases between them. CDR1 is SGHDN and CDR2 is FVKESK in the germline V gene. This CDR3 is built from 19 residues. The clonotype originates from a woman aged 25-40 years with Graves' hyperthyroidism. Sample: blood. The rearrangement links TRBV14 to TRBJ2-1; D might be TRBD1 (6 bases). CDR3 bases: TGTGCCAGCAGCCAAAAGTTTACACTTATCAGGGGCACCTACAATGAGCAGTTCTTC. This codes for CASSQKFTLIRGTYNEQFF.